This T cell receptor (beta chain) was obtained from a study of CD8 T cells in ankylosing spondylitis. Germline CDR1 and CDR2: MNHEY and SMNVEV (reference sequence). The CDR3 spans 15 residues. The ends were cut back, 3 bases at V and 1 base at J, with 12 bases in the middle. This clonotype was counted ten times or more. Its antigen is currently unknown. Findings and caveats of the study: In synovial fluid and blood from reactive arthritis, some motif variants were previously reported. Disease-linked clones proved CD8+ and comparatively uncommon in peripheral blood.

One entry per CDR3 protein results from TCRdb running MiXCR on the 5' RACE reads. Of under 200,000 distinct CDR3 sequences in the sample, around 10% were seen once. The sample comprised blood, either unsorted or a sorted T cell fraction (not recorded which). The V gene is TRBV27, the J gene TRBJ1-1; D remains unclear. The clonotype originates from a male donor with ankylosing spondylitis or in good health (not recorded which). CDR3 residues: CASSFLPPRNTEAFF. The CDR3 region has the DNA TGTGCCAGCAGTTTTCTCCCCCCAAGGAACACTGAAGCTTTCTTT.